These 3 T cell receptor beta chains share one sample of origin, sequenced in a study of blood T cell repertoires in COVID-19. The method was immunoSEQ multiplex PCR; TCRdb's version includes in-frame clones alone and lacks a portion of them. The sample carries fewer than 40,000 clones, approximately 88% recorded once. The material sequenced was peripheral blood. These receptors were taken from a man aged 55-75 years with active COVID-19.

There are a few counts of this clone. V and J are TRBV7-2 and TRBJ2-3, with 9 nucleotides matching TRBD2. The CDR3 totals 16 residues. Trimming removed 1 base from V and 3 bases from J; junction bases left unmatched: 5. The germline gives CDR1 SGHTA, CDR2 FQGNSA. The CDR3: CASSLESGRKTDTQYF. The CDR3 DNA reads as TGTGCCAGCAGCTTAGAGAGCGGGAGGAAGACAGATACGCAGTATTTT.

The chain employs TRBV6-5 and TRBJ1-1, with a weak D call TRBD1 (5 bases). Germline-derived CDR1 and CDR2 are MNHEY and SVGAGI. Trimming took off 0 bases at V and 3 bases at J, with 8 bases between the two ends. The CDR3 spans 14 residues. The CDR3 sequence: CASSYSGGDTEAFF. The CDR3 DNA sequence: TGTGCCAGCAGTTACTCTGGGGGGGACACTGAAGCTTTCTTT.

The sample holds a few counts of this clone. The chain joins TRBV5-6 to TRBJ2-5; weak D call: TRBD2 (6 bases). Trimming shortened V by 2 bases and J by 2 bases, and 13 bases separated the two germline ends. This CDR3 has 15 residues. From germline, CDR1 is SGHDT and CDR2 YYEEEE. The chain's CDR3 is CASSFAGGAQETQYF. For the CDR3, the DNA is TGTGCCAGCAGCTTTGCCGGGGGAGCACAAGAGACCCAGTACTTC.